This record looks at one T cell receptor beta chain sequence and its context. The record originates from a study of blood T cell repertoires in COVID-19. The ends were cut back, 5 bases at V and 0 bases at J, with 9 bases in the middle. The CDR3 sequence is 13 residues long. The germline gives CDR1 SQVTM, CDR2 ANQGSEA. In the study's own analysis: It was from reference gene primer amplification that nucleated cell counts were estimated. TCRdb's copy holds only in-frame clones and misses some; the assay was immunoSEQ multiplex PCR. The V and J calls and clone size are taken from that table; D and trimming were inferred from the DNA. The sample lists roughly 300,000 clones, less than 90% occurring once. The cohort comprised adults aged about 18 to 100 years residing in about 25 US areas. The recovered donors of Cohort 3 showed two negative PCRs, clearance, or symptom resolution.

The rearrangement joins TRBV29-1 to TRBJ2-3, with D unclear. The sample was PBMCs or T cells enriched from blood (not recorded which). This receptor was taken from a woman aged 25-40 years who had recovered from COVID-19. The CDR3 DNA follows: TGCAGCGTTCCGTTTTCTAGCACAGATACGCAGTATTTT. Translating it yields CSVPFSSTDTQYF.